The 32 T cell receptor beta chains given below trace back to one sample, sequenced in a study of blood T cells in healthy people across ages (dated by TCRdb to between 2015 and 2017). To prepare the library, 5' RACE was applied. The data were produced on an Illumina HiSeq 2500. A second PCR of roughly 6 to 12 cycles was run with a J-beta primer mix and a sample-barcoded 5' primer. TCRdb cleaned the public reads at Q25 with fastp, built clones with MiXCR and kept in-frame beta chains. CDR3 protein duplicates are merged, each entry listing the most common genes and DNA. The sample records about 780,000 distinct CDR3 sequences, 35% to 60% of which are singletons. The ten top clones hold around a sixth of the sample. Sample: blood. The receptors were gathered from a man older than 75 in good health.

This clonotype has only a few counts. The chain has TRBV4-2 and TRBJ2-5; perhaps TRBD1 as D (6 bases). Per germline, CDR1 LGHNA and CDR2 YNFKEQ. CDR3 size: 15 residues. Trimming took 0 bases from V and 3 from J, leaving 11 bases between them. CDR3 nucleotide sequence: TGTGCCAGCAGCCAAGATCTAGACAGGAAAGAGACCCAGTACTTC. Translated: CASSQDLDRKETQYF.

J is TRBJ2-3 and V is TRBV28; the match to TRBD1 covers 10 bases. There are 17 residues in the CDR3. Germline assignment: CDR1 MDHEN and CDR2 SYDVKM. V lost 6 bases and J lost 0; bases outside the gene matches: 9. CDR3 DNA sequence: TGTGCCAGCAGCCTAGGAGGGACAGGGGTTAGCACAGATACGCAGTATTTT. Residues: CASSLGGTGVSTDTQYF.

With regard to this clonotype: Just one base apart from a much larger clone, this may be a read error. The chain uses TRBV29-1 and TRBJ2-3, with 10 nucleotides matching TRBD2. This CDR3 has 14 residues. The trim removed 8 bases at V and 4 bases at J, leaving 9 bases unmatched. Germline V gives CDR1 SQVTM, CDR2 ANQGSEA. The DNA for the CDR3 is TGCAGCTCCGTGTCAGGGACTAGCGCAGATACGCAGTATTTT. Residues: CSSVSGTSADTQYF.

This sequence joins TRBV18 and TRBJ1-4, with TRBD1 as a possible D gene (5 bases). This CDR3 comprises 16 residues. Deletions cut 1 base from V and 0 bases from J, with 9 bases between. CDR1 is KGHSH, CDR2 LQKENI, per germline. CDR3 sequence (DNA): TGTGCCAGCTCACCACGACAGACAGCAACTAATGAAAAACTGTTTTTT. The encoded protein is CASSPRQTATNEKLFF. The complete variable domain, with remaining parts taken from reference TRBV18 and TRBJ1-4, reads NAGVMQNPRHLVRRRGQEARLRCSPMKGHSHVYWYRQLPEEGLKFMVYLQKENIIDESGMPKERFSAEFPKEGPSILRIQQVVRGDSAAYFCASSPRQTATNEKLFFGSGTQLSVL.

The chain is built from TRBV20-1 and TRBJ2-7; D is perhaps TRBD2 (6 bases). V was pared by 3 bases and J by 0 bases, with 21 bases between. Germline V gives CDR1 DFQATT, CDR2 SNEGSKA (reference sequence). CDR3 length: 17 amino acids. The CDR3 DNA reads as TGCAGTGCTAGTTCGTTCTCAGGTAGCGGCCGCTCCTACGAGCAGTACTTC. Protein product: CSASSFSGSGRSYEQYF.

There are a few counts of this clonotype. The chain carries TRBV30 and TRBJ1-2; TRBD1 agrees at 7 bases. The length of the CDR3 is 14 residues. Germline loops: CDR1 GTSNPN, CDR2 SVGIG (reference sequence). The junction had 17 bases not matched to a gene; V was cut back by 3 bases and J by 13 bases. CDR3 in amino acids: CAWSRQPDRAFPTF. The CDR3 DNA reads TGTGCCTGGAGCCGTCAGCCCGACAGGGCGTTTCCCACCTTC.

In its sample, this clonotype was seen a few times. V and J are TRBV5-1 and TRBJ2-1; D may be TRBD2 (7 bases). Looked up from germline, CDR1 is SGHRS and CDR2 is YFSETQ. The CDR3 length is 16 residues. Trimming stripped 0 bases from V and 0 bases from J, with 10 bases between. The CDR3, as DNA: TGCGCCAGCAGCTTGGAGGGGGGGGTCTCCTACAATGAGCAGTTCTTC. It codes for CASSLEGGVSYNEQFF.

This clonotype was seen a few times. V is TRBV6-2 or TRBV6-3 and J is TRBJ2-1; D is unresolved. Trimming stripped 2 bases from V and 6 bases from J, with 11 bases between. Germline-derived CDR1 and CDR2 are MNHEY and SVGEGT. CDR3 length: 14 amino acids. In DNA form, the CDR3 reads TGTGCCAGCAGTTACGGGCGACTCCCCAATGAGCAGTTCTTC. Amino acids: CASSYGRLPNEQFF.

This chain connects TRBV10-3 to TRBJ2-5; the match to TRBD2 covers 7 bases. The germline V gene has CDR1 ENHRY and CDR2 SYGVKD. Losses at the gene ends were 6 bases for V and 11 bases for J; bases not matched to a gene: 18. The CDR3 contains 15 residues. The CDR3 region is CAISQSGGGMGEQYF. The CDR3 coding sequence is TGTGCCATCAGCCAGTCGGGGGGAGGGATGGGGGAGCAGTACTTC.

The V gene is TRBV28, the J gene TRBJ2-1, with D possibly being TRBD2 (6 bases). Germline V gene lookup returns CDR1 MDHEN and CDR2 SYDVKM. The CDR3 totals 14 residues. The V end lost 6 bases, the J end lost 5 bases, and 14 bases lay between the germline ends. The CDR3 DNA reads TGTGCCAGCAGCGAGGCGGGAACAAACAATGAGCAGTTCTTC. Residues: CASSEAGTNNEQFF.

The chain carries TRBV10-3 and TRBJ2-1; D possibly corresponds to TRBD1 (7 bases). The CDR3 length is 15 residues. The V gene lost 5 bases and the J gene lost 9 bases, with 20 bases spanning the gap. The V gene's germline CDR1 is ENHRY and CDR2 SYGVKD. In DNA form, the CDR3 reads TGTGCCATCAGTTTCCAGGGGGGCGCATATATTGAGCAGTTCTTC. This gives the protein CAISFQGGAYIEQFF.

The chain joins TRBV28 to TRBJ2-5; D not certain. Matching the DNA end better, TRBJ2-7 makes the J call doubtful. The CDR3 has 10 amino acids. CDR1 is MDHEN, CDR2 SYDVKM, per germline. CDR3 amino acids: CASAWDEQYF. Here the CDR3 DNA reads TGTGCCAGCGCGTGGGACGAGCAGTACTTC.

This CDR3 reads CASSYSKFIGHEQYF. DNA for the CDR3: TGTGCCAGCAGTTACTCGAAGTTTATCGGGCACGAGCAGTACTTC. V is TRBV6-6 and J is TRBJ2-7; no reliable D call. The CDR3 is made up of 15 amino acids. With 0 bases removed from V and 5 bases from J, the gap between germline ends came to 14 bases. Looked up from germline, CDR1 is MNHNY and CDR2 is SVGAGI (reference sequence).

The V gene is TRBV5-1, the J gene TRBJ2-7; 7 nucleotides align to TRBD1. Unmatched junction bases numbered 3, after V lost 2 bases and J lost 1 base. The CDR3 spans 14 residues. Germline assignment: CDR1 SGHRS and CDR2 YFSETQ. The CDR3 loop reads CASSFGQASYEQYF. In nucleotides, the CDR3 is TGCGCCAGCAGCTTTGGACAGGCTTCCTACGAGCAGTACTTC.

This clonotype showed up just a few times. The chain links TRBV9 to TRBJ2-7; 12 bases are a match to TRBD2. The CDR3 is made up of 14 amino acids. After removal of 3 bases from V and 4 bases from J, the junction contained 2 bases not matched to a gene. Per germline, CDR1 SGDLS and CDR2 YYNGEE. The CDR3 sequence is CASSDGTSGYEQYF. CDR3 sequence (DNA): TGTGCCAGCAGCGACGGGACTAGCGGGTACGAGCAGTACTTC.

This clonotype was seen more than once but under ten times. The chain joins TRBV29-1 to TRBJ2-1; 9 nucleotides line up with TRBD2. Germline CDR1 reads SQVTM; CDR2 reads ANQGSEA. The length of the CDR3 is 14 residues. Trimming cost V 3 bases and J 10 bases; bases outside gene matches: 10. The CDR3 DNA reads TGCAGCGTTGATTCCCCCCTAGCGGGGTTAGAGCAGTTCTTC. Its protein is CSVDSPLAGLEQFF.

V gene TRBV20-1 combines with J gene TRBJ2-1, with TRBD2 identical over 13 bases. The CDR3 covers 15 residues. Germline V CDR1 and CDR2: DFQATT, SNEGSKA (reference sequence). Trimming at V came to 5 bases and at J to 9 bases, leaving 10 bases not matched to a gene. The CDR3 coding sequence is TGCAGTGCTCTCCGTAGGACTAGCGGGAGTGGTGAGCAGTTCTTC. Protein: CSALRRTSGSGEQFF.

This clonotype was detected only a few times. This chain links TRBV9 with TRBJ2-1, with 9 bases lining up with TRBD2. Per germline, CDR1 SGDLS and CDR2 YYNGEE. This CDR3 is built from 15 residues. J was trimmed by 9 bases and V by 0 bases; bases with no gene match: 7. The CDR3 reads CASSVVLAGNSEQFF. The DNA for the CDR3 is TGTGCCAGCAGCGTAGTTCTAGCGGGAAATAGTGAGCAGTTCTTC.

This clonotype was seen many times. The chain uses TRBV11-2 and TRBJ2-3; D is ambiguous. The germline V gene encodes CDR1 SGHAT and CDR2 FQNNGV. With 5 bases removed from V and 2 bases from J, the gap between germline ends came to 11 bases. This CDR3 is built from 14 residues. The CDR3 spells CASSLGTNTDTQYF. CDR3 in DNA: TGTGCCAGCAGCCTAGGTACAAACACAGATACGCAGTATTTT.

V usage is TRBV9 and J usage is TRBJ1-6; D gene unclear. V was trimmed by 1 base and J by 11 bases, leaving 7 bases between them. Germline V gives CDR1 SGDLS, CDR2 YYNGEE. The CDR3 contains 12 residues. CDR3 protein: CASSVPDPPLHF. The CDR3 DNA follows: TGTGCCAGCAGCGTACCAGACCCACCCCTCCACTTT.

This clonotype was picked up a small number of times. In DNA, the CDR3 is TGTGCCAGCAGCCCCAGGACTAGCGGGATGGGGAGGGAGCAGTTCTTC. It encodes CASSPRTSGMGREQFF. The rearrangement joins TRBV9 to TRBJ2-1; TRBD2 aligns across 12 bases. CDR1 is SGDLS and CDR2 is YYNGEE in the germline V gene. V lost 4 bases to trimming and J lost 10 bases; unmatched junction nucleotides: 12. CDR3 length: 16 amino acids. Using reference TRBV9 and TRBJ2-1 for the parts outside the CDR3, the full variable domain is DSGVTQTPKHLITATGQRVTLRCSPRSGDLSVYWYQQSLDQGLQFLIQYYNGEERAKGNILERFSAQQFPDLHSELNLSSLELGDSALYFCASSPRTSGMGREQFFGPGTRLTVL.

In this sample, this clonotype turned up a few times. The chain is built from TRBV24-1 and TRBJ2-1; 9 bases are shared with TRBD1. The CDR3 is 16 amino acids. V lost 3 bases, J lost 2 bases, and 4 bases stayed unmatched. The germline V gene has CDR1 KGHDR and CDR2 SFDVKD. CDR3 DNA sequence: TGTGCCACCAGTGATGTTGGACAGGGGACCTACAATGAGCAGTTCTTC. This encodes CATSDVGQGTYNEQFF.

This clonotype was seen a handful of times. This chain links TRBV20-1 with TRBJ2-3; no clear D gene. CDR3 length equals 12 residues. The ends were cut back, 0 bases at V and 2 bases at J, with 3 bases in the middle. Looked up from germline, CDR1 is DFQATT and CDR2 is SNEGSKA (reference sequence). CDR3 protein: CSARDITDTQYF. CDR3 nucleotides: TGCAGTGCTAGAGATATCACAGATACGCAGTATTTT.

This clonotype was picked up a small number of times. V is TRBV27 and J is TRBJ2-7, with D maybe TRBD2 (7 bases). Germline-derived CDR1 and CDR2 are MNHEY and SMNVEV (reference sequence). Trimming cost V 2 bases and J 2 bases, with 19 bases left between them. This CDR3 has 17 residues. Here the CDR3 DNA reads TGTGCCAGCAGTTTAGTTTCTCTGGGGGGGGGCCCCTACGAGCAGTACTTC. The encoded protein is CASSLVSLGGGPYEQYF.

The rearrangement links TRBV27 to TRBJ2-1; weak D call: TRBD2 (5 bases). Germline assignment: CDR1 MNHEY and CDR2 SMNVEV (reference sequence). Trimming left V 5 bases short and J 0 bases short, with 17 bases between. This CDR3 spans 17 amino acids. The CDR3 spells CASSQLRAASSYNEQFF. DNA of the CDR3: TGTGCCAGCAGTCAACTTCGAGCGGCAAGCTCCTACAATGAGCAGTTCTTC.

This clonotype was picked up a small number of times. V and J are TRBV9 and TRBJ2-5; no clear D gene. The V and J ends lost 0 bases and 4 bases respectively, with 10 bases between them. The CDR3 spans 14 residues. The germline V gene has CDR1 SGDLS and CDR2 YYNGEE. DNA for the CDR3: TGTGCCAGCAGCGTAGGGGGTAGAATAGAGACCCAGTACTTC. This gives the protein CASSVGGRIETQYF.

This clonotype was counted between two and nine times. The CDR3 coding sequence is TGTGCCAGCAGTTACGAGTCTAGCGGGAGGGTGCACACCGGGGAGCTGTTTTTT. It is translated as CASSYESSGRVHTGELFF. The chain links TRBV6-5 to TRBJ2-2; TRBD2 agrees at 12 bases. V gave up 2 bases and J gave up 3 bases; unmatched junction bases: 7. The CDR3 covers 18 residues. From germline, CDR1 is MNHEY and CDR2 SVGAGI.

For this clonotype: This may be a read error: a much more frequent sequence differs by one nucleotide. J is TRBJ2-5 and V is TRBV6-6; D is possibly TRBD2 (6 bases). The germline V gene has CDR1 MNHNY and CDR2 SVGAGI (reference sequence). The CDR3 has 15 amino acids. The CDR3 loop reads CASSAYSGNQETLYF. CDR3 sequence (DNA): TGTGCCAGCAGTGCCTATAGCGGAAACCAAGAGACCCTGTACTTC.

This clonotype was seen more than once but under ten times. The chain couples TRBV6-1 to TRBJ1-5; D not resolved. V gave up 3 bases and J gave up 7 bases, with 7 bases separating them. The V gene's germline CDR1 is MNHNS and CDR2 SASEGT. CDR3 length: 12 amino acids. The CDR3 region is CASSEGRQPQHF. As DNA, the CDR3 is TGTGCCAGCAGTGAGGGCCGACAGCCCCAGCATTTT.

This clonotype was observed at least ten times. CDR3 bases: TGTGCCAGCAGTATTGGACAGGGGGCTTCCTACGAGCAGTACTTC. This encodes CASSIGQGASYEQYF. The genes are TRBV12-3 or TRBV12-4 and TRBJ2-7, with 11 bases fitting TRBD1. The CDR3 is 15 amino acids. After removal of 5 bases from V and 1 base from J, the junction contained 4 bases not matched to a gene.

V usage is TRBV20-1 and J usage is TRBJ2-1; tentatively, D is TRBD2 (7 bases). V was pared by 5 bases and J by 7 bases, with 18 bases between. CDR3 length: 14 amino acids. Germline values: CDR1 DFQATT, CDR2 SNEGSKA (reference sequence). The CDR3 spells CSASGGAPGNEQFF. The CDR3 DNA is TGCAGTGCTTCGGGGGGCGCCCCTGGGAATGAGCAGTTCTTC.

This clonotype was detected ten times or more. The CDR3 coding sequence is TGTGCCACCCAGTGGGGGGCCTACAATGAGCAGTTCTTC. This gives the protein CATQWGAYNEQFF. The rearrangement joins TRBV27 to TRBJ2-1; possibly TRBD2 for D (6 bases). This CDR3 region has 13 residues. Germline V gene lookup returns CDR1 MNHEY and CDR2 SMNVEV (reference sequence). Trimming cost V 10 bases and J 2 bases, with 12 bases left between them.